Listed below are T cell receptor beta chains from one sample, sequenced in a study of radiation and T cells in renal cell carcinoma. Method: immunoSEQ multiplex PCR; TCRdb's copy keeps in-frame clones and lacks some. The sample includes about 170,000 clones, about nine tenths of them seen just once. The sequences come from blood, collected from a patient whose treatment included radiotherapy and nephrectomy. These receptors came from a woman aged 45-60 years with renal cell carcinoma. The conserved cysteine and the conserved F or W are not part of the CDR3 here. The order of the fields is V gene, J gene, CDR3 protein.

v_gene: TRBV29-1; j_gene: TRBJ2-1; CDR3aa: SVDYLVGTEQF
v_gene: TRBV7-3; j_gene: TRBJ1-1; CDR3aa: ASSLGPGNTEAF
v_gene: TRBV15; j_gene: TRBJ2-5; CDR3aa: ATRVQGAETQY
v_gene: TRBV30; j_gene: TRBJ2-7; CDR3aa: AWSIAGTGTYEQY
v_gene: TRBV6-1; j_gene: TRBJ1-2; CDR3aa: ASRFDRGGYGYT
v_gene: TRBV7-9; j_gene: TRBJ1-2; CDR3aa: ASSARQGPVGGYT
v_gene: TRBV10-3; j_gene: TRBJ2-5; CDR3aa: AISSGGALETQY
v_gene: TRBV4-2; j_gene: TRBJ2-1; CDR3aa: ASSQDLRLAGGPDEQF
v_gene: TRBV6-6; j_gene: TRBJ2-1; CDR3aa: ASSYSSSGGQREQF
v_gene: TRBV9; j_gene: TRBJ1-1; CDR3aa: ASSAQRNTEAF
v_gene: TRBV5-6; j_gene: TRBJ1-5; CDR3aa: ASSLVRDTSNQPQH
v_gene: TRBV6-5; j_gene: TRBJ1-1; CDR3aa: ASSLDRGIEAF
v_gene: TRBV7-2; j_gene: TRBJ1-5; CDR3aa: ASSLVGVNQPQH
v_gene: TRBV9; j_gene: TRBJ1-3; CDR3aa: ASSVGVGTLTGNTIY